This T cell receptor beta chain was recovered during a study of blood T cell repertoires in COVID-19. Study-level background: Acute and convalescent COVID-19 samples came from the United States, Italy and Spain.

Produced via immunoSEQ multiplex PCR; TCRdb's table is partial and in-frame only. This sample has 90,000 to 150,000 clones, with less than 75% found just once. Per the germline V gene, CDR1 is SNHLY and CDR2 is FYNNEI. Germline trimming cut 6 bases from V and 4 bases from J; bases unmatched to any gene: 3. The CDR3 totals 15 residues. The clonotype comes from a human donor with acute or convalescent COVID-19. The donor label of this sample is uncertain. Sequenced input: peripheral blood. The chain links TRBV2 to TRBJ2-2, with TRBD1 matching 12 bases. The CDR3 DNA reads TGTGCCAGCAGGGGACAGGGGGCTCTCACCGGGGAGCTGTTTTTT. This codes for CASRGQGALTGELFF.